This T cell receptor beta chain was recorded in a study of blood T cell repertoires in COVID-19. Trimming cost V 4 bases and J 0 bases, with 9 bases left between them. Germline lookup yields CDR1 LNHDA and CDR2 SQIVND (reference sequence). The CDR3 sequence is 14 residues long. Sequencing used immunoSEQ multiplex PCR; TCRdb keeps in-frame clones, though not all of them. The sample has 150,000 to 200,000 clones; over 70% are singletons. The sequenced material came from PBMCs or T cells enriched from blood (not recorded which). The clonotype comes from a woman aged 55-69 years who had recovered from COVID-19. The chain uses TRBV19 and TRBJ1-2; weak D call: TRBD1 (5 bases). DNA of the CDR3: TGTGCCAGTAGTAGGGGGGTCGCTAACTATGGCTACACCTTC. This encodes CASSRGVANYGYTF.